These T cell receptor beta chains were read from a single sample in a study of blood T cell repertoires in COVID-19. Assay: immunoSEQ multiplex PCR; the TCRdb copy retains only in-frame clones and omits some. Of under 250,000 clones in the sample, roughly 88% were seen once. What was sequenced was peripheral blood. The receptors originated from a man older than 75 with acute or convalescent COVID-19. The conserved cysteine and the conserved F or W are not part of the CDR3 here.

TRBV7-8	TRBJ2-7	ASSLGRGSTYEQY
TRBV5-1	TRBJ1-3	ASSRGQGAAGNTIY
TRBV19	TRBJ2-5	ASSIVGGGEETQY
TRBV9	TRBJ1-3	ASSVEATSGNTIY
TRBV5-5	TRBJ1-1	ASSLQAMNTEAF
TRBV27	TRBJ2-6	ASSPPSSGANVLT
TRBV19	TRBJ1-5	ASNMQGDQPQH
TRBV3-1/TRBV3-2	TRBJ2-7	ASSQNPGGDYEQY
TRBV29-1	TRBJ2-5	SVERGGQETQY
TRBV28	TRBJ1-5	ASQLFRSSNQPQH
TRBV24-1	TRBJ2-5	ATSDLRTGDQETQY
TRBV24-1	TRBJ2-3	ATRDHKGATDTQY
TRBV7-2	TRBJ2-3	ASSRGPTGDTQY
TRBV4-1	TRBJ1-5	ASSRTGQTNQPQH
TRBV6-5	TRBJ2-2	ASRRHANTGELF
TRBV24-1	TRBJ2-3	ATSVASGGTDTQY
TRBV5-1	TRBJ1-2	ASTGGDGYT
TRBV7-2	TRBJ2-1	ASSRSGSRNNEQF
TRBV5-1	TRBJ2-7	ASSFGDEQY
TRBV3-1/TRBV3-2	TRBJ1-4	ASSPLRAANEKLF
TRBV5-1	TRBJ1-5	ASSLWTGSGQPQH
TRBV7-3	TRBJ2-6	ASRPGLGSSGANVLT
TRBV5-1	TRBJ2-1	ASSLAGQGVNNEQF
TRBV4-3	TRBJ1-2	ASSQERGQVYGYT
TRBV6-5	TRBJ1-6	ASSQGLGPLH
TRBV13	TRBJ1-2	ASSSGQGEADGYT
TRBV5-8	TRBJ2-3	ASLQGKGISGTDTQY
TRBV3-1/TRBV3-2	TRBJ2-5	ASSQNRGRLETQY